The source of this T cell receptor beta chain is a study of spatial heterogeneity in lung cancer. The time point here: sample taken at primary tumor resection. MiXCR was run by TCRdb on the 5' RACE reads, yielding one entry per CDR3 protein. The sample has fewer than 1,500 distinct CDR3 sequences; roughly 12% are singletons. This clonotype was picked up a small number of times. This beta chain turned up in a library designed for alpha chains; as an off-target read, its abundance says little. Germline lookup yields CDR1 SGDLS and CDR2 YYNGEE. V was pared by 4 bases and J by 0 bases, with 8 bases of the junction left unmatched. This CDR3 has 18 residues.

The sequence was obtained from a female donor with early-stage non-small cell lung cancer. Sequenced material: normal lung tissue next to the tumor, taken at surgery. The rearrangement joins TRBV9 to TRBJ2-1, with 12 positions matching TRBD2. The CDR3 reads CASSTGLAGGSSYNEQFF. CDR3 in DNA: TGTGCCAGCAGCACAGGGCTAGCGGGAGGGAGCTCCTACAATGAGCAGTTCTTC.